This entry concerns a single T cell receptor (beta chain). CDR3 length: 18 amino acids. Original analysis: Reference gene primers were amplified, and this amplification served to estimate nucleated cell counts. TCRdb keeps only in-frame clones here, not all; method: immunoSEQ multiplex PCR. The DNA gave D and trimming, while V, J and clone size come from that table. The table records hundreds of thousands of clones, about 87% of them present only once. The data belong to a study of blood T cell repertoires in COVID-19. Study-level background: Acute and convalescent COVID-19 samples came from the United States, Italy and Spain.

This receptor was obtained from a man in his sixties who had recovered from COVID-19. The rearrangement links TRBV21-1 to TRBJ2-4; whether TRBD1, the table's D call, matches the DNA was not checked. TRBV21-1 is a pseudogene segment. Sequences were obtained from peripheral blood. In nucleotides, the CDR3 is TGTGCCAGCAGCAAAGCGGCCAACAGGAGCTTGGCCAAAAACATTCAGTACTTC. Its protein is CASSKAANRSLAKNIQYF.